The sequence of this TCR beta chain was determined in a study of blood T cell repertoires in COVID-19. In the study overall: The United States, Italy and Spain provided the acute and convalescent COVID-19 samples. T cells, B-cell-depleted T cells, or PBMCs provided the cDNA or gDNA that served as material.

As originally analysed: Amplified reference gene primers provided the basis for estimating nucleated cell counts. Measured with immunoSEQ multiplex PCR; TCRdb has only the in-frame clones, and not every one. The V and J calls and clone size come from that table; D and trimming were worked out from the DNA. The data contain over 65,000 clones, approximately 83% of them seen just once; the ten biggest clones take up 9.5% to 15%. CDR1 and CDR2 (germline): MNHEY, SVGAGI. J lost 4 bases, V lost 8 bases, and 9 bases had no gene match. The CDR3 sequence is 14 residues long. This TCR was sampled from a human donor in a cohort sampled during active COVID-19. The chain has TRBV6-5 and TRBJ1-2; TRBD1 matches 8 bases. The source material was peripheral blood. CDR3 sequence reads: CASVVAGQGYGYTF. Written as DNA, the CDR3 is TGTGCCAGCGTCGTCGCTGGACAGGGCTATGGCTACACCTTC.